This T cell receptor (beta chain) was retrieved from a study of OX40 agonist ivuxolimab in advanced cancers. Study-level information: Ivuxolimab was administered intravenously to patients at 0.01 to 10 mg/kg every 2 weeks. People in dose escalation had one of these cancers: hepatocellular carcinoma, melanoma, renal cell or head and neck cancer.

Concerning this clone: Its specificity is unknown.

TCRdb keeps only in-frame clones here, not all; method: immunoSEQ multiplex PCR. The sample lists thousands of clones, nearly 70% seen once, with roughly a quarter in the top ten. CDR1 MDHEN and CDR2 SYDVKM come from the germline V gene. This CDR3 is 17 amino acids long. Trimming cost V 5 bases and J 1 base, with 20 bases left between them. Blood was sampled at baseline, cycle 4 day 1, and cycle 7 day 1. Study-level points and caveats: Both CD4+ and CD8+ T cell populations in blood had undergone clonal expansion by week 6 at 0.1 to 3.0 mg/kg.

This TCR derives from an adult with an advanced solid tumor such as melanoma, head and neck, liver or kidney cancer. The source was CD4+ or CD8+ T cells sorted from blood, collected in a trial of the OX40 agonist ivuxolimab. V is TRBV28 and J is TRBJ1-1; D is undetermined. The CDR3 nucleotides are TGTGCCAGCAGTCCCCCCCGCCACCGTGCACCGAACACTGAAGCTTTCTTT. This encodes CASSPPRHRAPNTEAFF. Filled out from reference TRBV28 and TRBJ1-1, the complete variable domain reads DVKVTQSSRYLVKRTGEKVFLECVQDMDHENMFWYRQDPGLGLRLIYFSYDVKMKEKGDIPEGYSVSREKKERFSLILESASTNQTSMYLCASSPPRHRAPNTEAFFGQGTRLTVV.